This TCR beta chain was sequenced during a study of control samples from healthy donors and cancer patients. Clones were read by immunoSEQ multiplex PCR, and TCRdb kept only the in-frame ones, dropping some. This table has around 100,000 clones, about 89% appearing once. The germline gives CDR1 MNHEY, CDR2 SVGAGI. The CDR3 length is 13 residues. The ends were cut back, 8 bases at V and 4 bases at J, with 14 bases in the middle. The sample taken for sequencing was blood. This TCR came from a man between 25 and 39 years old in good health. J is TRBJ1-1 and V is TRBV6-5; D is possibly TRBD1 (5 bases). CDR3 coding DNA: TGTGCCAGCGTATATGGGGGGGGCACTGAAGCTTTCTTT. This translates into CASVYGGGTEAFF.